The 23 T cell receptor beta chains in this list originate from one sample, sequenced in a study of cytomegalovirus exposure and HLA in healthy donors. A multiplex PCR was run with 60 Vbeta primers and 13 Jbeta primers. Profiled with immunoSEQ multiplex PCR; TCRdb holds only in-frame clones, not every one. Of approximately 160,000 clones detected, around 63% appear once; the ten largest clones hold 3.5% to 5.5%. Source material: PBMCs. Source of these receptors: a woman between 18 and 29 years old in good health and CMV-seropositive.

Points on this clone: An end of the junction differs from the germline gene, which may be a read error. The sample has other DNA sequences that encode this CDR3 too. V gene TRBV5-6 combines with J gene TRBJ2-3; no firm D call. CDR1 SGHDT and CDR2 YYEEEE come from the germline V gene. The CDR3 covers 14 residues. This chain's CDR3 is CASSLGHYADTQYF. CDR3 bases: TGTGCCAGCAGCTTGGGCCACTATGCAGATACGCAGTACTTT.

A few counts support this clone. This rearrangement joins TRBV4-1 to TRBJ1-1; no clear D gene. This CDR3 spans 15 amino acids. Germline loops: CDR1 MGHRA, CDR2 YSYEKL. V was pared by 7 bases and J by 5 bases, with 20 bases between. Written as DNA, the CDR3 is TGCGCCAGCACTTACCGATCGGTCGGTCGGACTGAAGCTTTCTTT. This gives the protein CASTYRSVGRTEAFF.

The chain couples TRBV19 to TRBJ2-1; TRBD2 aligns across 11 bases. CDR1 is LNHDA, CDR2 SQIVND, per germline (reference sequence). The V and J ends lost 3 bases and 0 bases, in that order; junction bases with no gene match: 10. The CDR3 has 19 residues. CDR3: CASSISGTSGGSSYNEQFF. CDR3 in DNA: TGTGCCAGTAGTATTTCCGGGACTAGCGGAGGGAGCTCCTACAATGAGCAGTTCTTC.

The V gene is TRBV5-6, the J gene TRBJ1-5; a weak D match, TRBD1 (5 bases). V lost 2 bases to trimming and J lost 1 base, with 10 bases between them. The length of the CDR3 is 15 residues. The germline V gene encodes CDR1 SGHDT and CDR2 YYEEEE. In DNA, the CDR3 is TGTGCCAGCAGCTTCGGGGGAGGGAGCAATCAGCCCCAGCATTTT. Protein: CASSFGGGSNQPQHF.

CDR3 region: CASSHRHPTGGYNEQFF. DNA of the CDR3: TGTGCCAGCAGCCACCGACACCCGACAGGGGGCTACAATGAGCAGTTCTTC. The genes are TRBV11-2 and TRBJ2-1, with TRBD1 matching 9 bases. Germline-derived CDR1 and CDR2 are SGHAT and FQNNGV. V shed 5 bases, J shed 3 bases, and the junction held 11 bases outside the gene matches. This CDR3 has 17 residues.

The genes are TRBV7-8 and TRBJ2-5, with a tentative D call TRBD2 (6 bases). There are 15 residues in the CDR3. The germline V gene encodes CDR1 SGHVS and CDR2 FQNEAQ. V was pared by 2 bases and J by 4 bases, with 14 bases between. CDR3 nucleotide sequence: TGTGCCAGCAGCTTACTCCCTACTAGCCCAGAGACCCAGTACTTC. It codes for CASSLLPTSPETQYF.

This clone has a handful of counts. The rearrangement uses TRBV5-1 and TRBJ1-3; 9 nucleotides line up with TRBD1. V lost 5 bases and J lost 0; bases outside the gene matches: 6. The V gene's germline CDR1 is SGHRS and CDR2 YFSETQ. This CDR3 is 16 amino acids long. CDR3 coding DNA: TGCGCCAGCAGAACCGGGACAGGGATCTCTGGAAACACCATATATTTT. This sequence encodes CASRTGTGISGNTIYF.

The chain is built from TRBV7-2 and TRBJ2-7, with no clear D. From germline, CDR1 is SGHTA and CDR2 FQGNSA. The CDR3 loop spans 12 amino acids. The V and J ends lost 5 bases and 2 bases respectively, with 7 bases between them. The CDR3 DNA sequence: TGTGCCAGCAGCCCCCAGACCTACGAGCAGTACTTC. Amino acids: CASSPQTYEQYF.

For the CDR3, the DNA is TGTGCCAGCAGTTACGAGTATGAGGGTCCAGAGACCCAGTACTTC. Its protein product is CASSYEYEGPETQYF. The chain has TRBV6-5 and TRBJ2-5; D is perhaps TRBD2 (5 bases). CDR1 is MNHEY, CDR2 SVGAGI, per germline. The V and J ends lost 2 bases and 4 bases respectively, with 14 bases between them. The CDR3 consists of 15 residues.

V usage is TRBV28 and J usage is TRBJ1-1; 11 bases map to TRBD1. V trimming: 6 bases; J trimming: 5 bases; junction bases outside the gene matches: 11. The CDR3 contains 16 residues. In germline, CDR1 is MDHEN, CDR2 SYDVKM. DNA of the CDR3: TGTGCCAGCAGCCCGCCCCTGGGACAGGGGGGAACTGAAGCTTTCTTT. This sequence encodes CASSPPLGQGGTEAFF.

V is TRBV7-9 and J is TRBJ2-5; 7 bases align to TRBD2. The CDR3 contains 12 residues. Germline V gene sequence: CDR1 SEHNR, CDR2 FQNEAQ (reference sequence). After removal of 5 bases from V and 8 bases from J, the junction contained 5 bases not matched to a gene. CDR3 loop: CASSPSGSTQYF. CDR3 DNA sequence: TGTGCCAGCAGCCCTAGCGGAAGCACCCAGTACTTC.

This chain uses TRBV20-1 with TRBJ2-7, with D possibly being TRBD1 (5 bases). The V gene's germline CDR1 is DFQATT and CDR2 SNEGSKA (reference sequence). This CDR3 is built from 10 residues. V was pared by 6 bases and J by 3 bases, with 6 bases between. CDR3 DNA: TGCAGTGCAGGGGACTACGAGCAGTACTTC. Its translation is CSAGDYEQYF.

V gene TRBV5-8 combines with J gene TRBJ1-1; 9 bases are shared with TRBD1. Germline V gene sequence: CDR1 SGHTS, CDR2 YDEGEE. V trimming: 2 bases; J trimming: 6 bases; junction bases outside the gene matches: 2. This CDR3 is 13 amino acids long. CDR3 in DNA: TGTGCCAGCAGCTTACAGGGGGCGGCTGAAGCTTTCTTT. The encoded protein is CASSLQGAAEAFF. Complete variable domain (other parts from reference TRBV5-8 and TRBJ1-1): EAGVTQSPTHLIKTRGQQATLRCSPISGHTSVYWYQQALGLGLQFLLWYDEGEERNRGNFPPRFSGRQFPNYSSELNVNALELEDSALYLCASSLQGAAEAFFGQGTRLTVV.

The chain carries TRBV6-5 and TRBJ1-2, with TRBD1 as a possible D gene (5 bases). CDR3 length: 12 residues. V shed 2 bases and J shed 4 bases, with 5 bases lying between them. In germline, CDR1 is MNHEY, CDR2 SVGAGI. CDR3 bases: TGTGCCAGCAGTTACGGGGCCTATGGCTACACCTTC. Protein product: CASSYGAYGYTF.

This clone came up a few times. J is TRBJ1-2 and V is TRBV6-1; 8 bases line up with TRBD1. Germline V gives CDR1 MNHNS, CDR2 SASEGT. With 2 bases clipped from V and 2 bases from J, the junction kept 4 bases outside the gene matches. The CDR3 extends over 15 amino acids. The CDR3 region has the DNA TGTGCCAGCAGTGAAATTTACAGGGGGAACTATGGCTACACCTTC. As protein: CASSEIYRGNYGYTF.

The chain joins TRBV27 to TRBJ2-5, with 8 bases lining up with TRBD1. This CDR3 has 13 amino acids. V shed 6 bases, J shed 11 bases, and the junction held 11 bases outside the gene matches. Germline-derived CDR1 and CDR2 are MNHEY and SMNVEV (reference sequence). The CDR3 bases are TGTGCCAGCAGCACGACAGGGGCGCAGGGGCAGTACTTC. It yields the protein CASSTTGAQGQYF.

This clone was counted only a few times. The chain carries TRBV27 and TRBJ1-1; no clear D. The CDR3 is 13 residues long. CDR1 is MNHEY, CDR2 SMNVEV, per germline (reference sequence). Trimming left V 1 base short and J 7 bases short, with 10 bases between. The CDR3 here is CASSLFLNSEAFF. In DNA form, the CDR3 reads TGTGCCAGCAGTTTATTTTTGAATAGTGAAGCTTTCTTT.

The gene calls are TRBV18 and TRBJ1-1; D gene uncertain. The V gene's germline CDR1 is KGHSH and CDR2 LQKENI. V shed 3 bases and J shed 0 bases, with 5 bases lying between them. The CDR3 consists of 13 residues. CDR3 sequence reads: CASSPILNTEAFF. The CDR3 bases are TGTGCCAGCTCACCTATCCTGAACACTGAAGCTTTCTTT. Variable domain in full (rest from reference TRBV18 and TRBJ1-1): NAGVMQNPRHLVRRRGQEARLRCSPMKGHSHVYWYRQLPEEGLKFMVYLQKENIIDESGMPKERFSAEFPKEGPSILRIQQVVRGDSAAYFCASSPILNTEAFFGQGTRLTVV.

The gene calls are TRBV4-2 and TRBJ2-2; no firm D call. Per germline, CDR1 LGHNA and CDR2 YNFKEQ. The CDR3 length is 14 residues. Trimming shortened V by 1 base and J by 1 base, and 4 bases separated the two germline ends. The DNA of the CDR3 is TGTGCCAGCAGCCAAGCACAGAACACCGGGGAGCTGTTTTTT. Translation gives CASSQAQNTGELFF.

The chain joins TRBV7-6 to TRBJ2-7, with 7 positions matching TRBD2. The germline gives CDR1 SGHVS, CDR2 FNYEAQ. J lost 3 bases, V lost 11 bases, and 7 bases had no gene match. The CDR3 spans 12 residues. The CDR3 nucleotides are TGTGCCCCAAAAGCGGGAAGCTACGAGCAGTACTTC. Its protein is CAPKAGSYEQYF.

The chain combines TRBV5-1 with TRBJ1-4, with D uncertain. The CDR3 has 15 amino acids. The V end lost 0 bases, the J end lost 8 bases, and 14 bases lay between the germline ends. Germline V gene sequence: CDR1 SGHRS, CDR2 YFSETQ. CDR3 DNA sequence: TGCGCCAGCAGCTTGGGTGCGGGATCGGGGGAAAAACTGTTTTTT. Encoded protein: CASSLGAGSGEKLFF. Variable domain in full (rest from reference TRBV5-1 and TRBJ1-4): KAGVTQTPRYLIKTRGQQVTLSCSPISGHRSVSWYQQTPGQGLQFLFEYFSETQRNKGNFPGRFSGRQFSNSRSEMNVSTLELGDSALYLCASSLGAGSGEKLFFGSGTQLSVL.

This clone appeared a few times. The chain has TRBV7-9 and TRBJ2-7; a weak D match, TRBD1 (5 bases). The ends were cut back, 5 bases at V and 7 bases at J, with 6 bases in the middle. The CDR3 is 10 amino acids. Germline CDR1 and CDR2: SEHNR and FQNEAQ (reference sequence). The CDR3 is CASSAGEQYF. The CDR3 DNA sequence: TGTGCCAGCAGCGCAGGGGAGCAGTACTTC.

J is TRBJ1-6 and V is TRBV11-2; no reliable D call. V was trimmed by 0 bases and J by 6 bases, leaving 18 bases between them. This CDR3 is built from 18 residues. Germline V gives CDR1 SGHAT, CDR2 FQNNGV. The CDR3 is CASSLDNLTRHPNSPLHF. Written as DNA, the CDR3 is TGTGCCAGCAGCTTAGATAACCTTACAAGACACCCTAATTCACCCCTCCACTTT.